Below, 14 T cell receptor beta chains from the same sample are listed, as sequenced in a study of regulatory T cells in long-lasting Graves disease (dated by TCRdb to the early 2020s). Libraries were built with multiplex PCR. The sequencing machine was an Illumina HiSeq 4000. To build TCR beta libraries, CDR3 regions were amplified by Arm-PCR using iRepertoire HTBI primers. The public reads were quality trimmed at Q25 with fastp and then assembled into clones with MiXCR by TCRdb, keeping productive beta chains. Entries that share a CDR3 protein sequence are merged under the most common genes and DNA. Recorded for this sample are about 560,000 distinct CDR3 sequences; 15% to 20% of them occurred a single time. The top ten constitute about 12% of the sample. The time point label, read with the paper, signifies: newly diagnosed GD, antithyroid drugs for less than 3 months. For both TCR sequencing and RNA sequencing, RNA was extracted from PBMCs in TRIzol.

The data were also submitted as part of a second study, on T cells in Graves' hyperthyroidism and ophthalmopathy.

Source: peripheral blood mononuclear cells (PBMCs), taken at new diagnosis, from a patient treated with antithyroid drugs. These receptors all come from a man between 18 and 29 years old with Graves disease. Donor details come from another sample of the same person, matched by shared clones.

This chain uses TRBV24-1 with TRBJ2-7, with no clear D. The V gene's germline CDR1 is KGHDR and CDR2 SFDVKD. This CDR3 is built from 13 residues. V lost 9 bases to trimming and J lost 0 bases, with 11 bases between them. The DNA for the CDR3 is TGTGCCACCTCTACCCAGAGCTCCTACGAGCAGTACTTC. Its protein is CATSTQSSYEQYF.

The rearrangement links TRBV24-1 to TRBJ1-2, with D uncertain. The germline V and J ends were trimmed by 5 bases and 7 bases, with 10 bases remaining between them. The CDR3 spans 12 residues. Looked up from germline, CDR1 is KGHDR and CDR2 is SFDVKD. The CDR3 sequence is CATSGLGLGYTF. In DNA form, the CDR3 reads TGTGCCACCAGTGGTCTCGGTCTTGGCTACACCTTC.

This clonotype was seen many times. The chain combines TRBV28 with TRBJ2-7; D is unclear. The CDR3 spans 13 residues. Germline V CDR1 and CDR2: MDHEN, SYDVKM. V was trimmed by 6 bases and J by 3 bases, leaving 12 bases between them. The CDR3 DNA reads TGTGCCAGCAGGCTACCTCTTGGCTACGAGCAGTACTTC. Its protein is CASRLPLGYEQYF.

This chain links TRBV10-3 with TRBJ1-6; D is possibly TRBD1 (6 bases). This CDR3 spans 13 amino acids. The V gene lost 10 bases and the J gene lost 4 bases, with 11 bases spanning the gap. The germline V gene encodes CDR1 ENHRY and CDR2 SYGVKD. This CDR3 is CATKQGYNSPLHF. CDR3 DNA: TGTGCCACAAAACAGGGTTATAATTCACCCCTCCACTTT.

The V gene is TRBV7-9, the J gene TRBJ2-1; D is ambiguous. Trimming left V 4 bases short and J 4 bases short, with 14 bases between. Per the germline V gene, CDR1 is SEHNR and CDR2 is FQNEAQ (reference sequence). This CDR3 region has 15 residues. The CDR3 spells CASSSPPARYNEQFF. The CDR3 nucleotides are TGTGCCAGCAGCTCGCCCCCGGCTAGGTACAATGAGCAGTTCTTC.

Here the CDR3 DNA reads TGCAGCGCCCAACCCGGGACAGGGGGCACTGAAGCTTTCTTT. This encodes CSAQPGTGGTEAFF. The chain carries TRBV29-1 and TRBJ1-1; the match to TRBD1 covers 11 bases. Trimming at V came to 7 bases and at J to 4 bases, leaving 8 bases not matched to a gene. The CDR3 spans 14 residues. Germline V CDR1 and CDR2: SQVTM, ANQGSEA.

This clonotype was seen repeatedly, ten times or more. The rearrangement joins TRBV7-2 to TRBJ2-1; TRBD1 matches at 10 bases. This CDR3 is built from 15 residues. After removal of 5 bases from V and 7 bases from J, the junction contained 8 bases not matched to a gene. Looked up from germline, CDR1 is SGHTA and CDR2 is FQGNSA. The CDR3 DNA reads TGTGCCAGCAGCAGATATCCGGGACAGGGGAATGAGCAGTTCTTC. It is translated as CASSRYPGQGNEQFF.

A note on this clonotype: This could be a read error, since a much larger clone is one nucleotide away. The CDR3 DNA reads TGTGCCAGCAGCCAAGGAGACAGGGGGTACACTGAAGCTCTCTTT. Translation gives CASSQGDRGYTEALF. This chain joins TRBV3-1 and TRBJ1-1, with 9 bases fitting TRBD1. This CDR3 comprises 15 residues. The V gene's germline CDR1 is LGHDT and CDR2 YNNKEL (reference sequence).

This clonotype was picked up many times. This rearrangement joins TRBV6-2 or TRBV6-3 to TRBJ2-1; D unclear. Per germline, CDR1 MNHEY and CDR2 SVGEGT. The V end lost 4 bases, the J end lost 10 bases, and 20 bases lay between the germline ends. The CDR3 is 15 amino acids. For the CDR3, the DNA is TGTGCCAGCAGTTGGGAAGAGCCGCCGTTACTAGAGCAGTTCTTC. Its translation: CASSWEEPPLLEQFF.

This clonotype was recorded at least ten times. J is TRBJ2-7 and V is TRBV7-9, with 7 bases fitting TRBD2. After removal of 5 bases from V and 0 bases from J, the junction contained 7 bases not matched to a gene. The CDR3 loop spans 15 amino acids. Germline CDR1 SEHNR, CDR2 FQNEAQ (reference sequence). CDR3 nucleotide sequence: TGTGCCAGCAGCCCCTGGGCGGGAGCCTCCTACGAGCAGTACTTC. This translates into CASSPWAGASYEQYF.

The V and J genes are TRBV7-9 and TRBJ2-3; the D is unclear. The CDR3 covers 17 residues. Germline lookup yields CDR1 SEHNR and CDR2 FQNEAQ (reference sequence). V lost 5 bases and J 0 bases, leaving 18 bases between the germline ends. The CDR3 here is CASSPRRLASSTDTQYF. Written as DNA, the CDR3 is TGTGCCAGCAGCCCCCGCCGGCTGGCTTCTAGCACAGATACGCAGTATTTT.

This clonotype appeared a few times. CDR3 sequence: CAISDGTGISYEQYF. The CDR3 nucleotides are TGTGCCATCAGTGACGGGACAGGGATCTCCTACGAGCAGTACTTC. The chain combines TRBV10-3 with TRBJ2-7; 9 positions agree with TRBD1. This CDR3 comprises 15 residues. Trimming at V came to 3 bases and at J to 0 bases, leaving 3 bases not matched to a gene. Germline V gene sequence: CDR1 ENHRY, CDR2 SYGVKD.

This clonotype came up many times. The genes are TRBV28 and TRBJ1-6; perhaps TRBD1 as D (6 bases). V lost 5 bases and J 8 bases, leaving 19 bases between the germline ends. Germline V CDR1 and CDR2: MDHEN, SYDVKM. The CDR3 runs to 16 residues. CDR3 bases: TGTGCCAGCAGTCCCCCTGGACAGTACTTTTATTCACCCCTCCACTTT. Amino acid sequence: CASSPPGQYFYSPLHF. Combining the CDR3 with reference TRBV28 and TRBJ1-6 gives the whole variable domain DVKVTQSSRYLVKRTGEKVFLECVQDMDHENMFWYRQDPGLGLRLIYFSYDVKMKEKGDIPEGYSVSREKKERFSLILESASTNQTSMYLCASSPPGQYFYSPLHFGNGTRLTVT.

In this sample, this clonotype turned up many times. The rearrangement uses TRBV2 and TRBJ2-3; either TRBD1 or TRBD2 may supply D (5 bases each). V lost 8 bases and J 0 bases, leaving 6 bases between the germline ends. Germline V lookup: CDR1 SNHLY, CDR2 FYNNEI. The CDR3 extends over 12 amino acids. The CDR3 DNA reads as TGTGCCAGCTGGGACAGCACAGATACGCAGTATTTT. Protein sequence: CASWDSTDTQYF.